A selection of T cell receptor beta chains follows, all from one sample in a study of Ad26.COV2.S vaccination and SARS-CoV-2 variants. Method: immunoSEQ multiplex PCR; TCRdb's copy keeps in-frame clones and lacks some. The table shows about 320,000 clones, with 70% to 90% occurring only once. The input for sequencing was peripheral blood, taken in a trial of Ad26.COV2.S vaccine versus placebo. These receptors came from a person between 18 and 59 years old who received the Ad26.COV2.S COVID-19 vaccine or a placebo. Both conserved end residues are part of each CDR3.

j_gene | len | v_gene | CDR3aa
TRBJ2-5 | 17 | TRBV7-8 | CASSLAEGSGERETQYF
TRBJ1-5 | 19 | TRBV21-1 | CASSNEGGKRTGVNQPQHF
TRBJ1-2 | 14 | TRBV24-1 | CATSGGRGIDGYTF
TRBJ1-1 | 12 | TRBV5-1 | CASSLMGGEAFF
TRBJ1-1 | 13 | TRBV9 | CASSNQHNTEAFF
TRBJ2-1 | 14 | TRBV7-2 | CASSKDRGQDEQFF
TRBJ1-2 | 14 | TRBV7-2 | CASSLRGTNYGYTF
TRBJ2-3 | 19 | TRBV19 | CASHPTLAGGRSRADTQYF
TRBJ2-7 | 14 | TRBV5-1 | CASSLGGLAYEQYF
TRBJ1-5 | 16 | TRBV5-1 | CASSLLPGGSNQPQHF
TRBJ2-3 | 13 | TRBV24-1 | CATSDTRRDTQYF
TRBJ1-2 | 13 | TRBV6-5 | CASSQGGTYGYTF
TRBJ1-6 | 12 | TRBV12-3/TRBV12-4 | CASSLWALPLHF
TRBJ1-2 | 16 | TRBV3-1/TRBV3-2 | CASSKKSGVYHYGYTF
TRBJ1-2 | 14 | TRBV27 | CASSLYGTGKGYTF
TRBJ1-1 | 16 | TRBV4-2 | CASSQSATAVNTEAFF
TRBJ2-1 | 15 | TRBV2 | CASRGGGRSYNEQFF
TRBJ2-3 | 14 | TRBV6-4 | CASSAGVGTDTQYF
TRBJ1-4 | 16 | TRBV2 | CASRDRASPTNEKLFF
TRBJ2-1 | 15 | TRBV7-9 | CASSPGGGRNNEQFF
TRBJ2-1 | 12 | TRBV12-3/TRBV12-4 | CASSRGQGEQFF
TRBJ2-2 | 15 | TRBV11-2 | CASGSIQLTAGELFF